What follows are 14 T cell receptor beta chains derived from one specimen sequenced in a study of blood T cells in healthy people across ages. A second roughly 6 to 12 cycle PCR used barcoded and J-beta primers. MiXCR, run by TCRdb on the 5' RACE reads, gives a single entry per CDR3 protein. This table holds 700,000 or so distinct CDR3 sequences, over 40% found once. The specimen sequenced was blood. These receptor sequences come from an elderly man in good health.

J is TRBJ1-1 and V is TRBV7-6; weak D call: TRBD1 (5 bases). The V gene lost 4 bases and the J gene lost 2 bases, with 23 bases spanning the gap. Germline V gene sequence: CDR1 SGHVS, CDR2 FNYEAQ. This CDR3 region has 18 residues. CDR3 bases: TGTGCCAGCAGCTCCCCGGGGCCGGAGGTGAGCAAAAACACTGAAGCTTTCTTT. Amino acids: CASSSPGPEVSKNTEAFF.

This clonotype was seen ten or more times. The chain has TRBV20-1 and TRBJ2-7, with 7 bases matching TRBD1. V shed 2 bases and J 0 bases; nucleotides not matched to a gene: 13. The CDR3 has 17 amino acids. Germline V gene sequence: CDR1 DFQATT, CDR2 SNEGSKA (reference sequence). The CDR3 DNA reads as TGCAGTGCTAGATGGGCACAGGGGCCTCTCCGCTCCTACGAGCAGTACTTC. It codes for CSARWAQGPLRSYEQYF.

The V call is TRBV6-5, the J call TRBJ2-2; 9 bases align to TRBD1. The germline V gene has CDR1 MNHEY and CDR2 SVGAGI. CDR3 length equals 16 residues. V gave up 2 bases and J gave up 6 bases; unmatched junction bases: 7. CDR3 DNA: TGTGCCAGCAGTTACAGCCGGACAGGGGCCGCCGGGGAGCTGTTTTTT. It codes for CASSYSRTGAAGELFF.

This clonotype occurred once. A much larger clonotype is one base distant, so this may be a read error. The CDR3 loop is CSVDHRGTGTQYF. The DNA of the CDR3 is TGCAGCGTTGACCACAGGGGAACAGGTACGCAGTATTTT. V and J are TRBV29-1 and TRBJ2-3, with 7 nucleotides matching TRBD1. Germline V gene sequence: CDR1 SQVTM, CDR2 ANQGSEA. There are 13 residues in the CDR3.

Comment on this clonotype: One base away lies a much larger clone, so this may be a sequencing read error. This chain links TRBV7-2 with TRBJ2-3; 11 bases agree with TRBD2. The germline gives CDR1 SGHTA, CDR2 FQGNSA. The CDR3 spans 17 residues. The CDR3 DNA follows: TGTGTCAGCAGCTTAGGGCTAGCGGGAGGTACGGGGGATACGCAGTATTTT. Translating it yields CVSSLGLAGGTGDTQYF.

This clonotype was observed a few times. The chain recombines TRBV7-9 with TRBJ2-3; the match to TRBD2 covers 7 bases. This CDR3 is 15 amino acids long. After removal of 0 bases from V and 1 base from J, the junction contained 1 base not matched to a gene. The germline V gene encodes CDR1 SEHNR and CDR2 FQNEAQ (reference sequence). CDR3 sequence: CASSLASGGTDTQYF. The CDR3 nucleotides read TGTGCCAGCAGCTTAGCGAGCGGGGGCACAGATACGCAGTATTTT.

This clonotype has a count of ten or more. V gene TRBV7-9 combines with J gene TRBJ2-7; D call uncertain. The germline CDR1 and CDR2 sequences are SEHNR and FQNEAQ (reference sequence). The CDR3 contains 14 residues. V dropped 2 bases and J dropped 6 bases, with 14 bases sitting between them. Here the CDR3 reads CASSLRVGNAEQYF. CDR3 coding DNA: TGTGCCAGCAGCTTACGGGTAGGGAATGCCGAGCAGTACTTC.

A word on this clonotype: A much larger clone is a single base away; this may be a read error. The chain has TRBV6-2 or TRBV6-3 and TRBJ2-3; D ambiguous. This CDR3 has 12 residues. Germline lookup yields CDR1 MNHEY and CDR2 SVGEGT. For the CDR3, the DNA is TGTGCCAGCAGTGCTACCACAAATACGCAGTATTTT. It yields the protein CASSATTNTQYF.

The genes are TRBV12-3 or TRBV12-4 and TRBJ1-1; D not resolved. The CDR3 contains 12 residues. V was trimmed by 6 bases and J by 3 bases, leaving 8 bases between them. CDR3 region: CASRKRDTEAFF. CDR3 DNA: TGTGCCAGCAGAAAACGGGACACTGAAGCTTTCTTT.

This clonotype was counted many times. The chain employs TRBV3-1 and TRBJ2-5, with a weak D call TRBD2 (7 bases). V was clipped by 0 bases and J by 4 bases, with 12 bases between them. The CDR3 spans 15 residues. Germline V lookup: CDR1 LGHDT, CDR2 YNNKEL (reference sequence). The CDR3 nucleotides are TGTGCCAGCAGCCAAGAGGGGGGGCGTCGAGAGACCCAGTACTTC. Translating it yields CASSQEGGRRETQYF.

This sequence joins TRBV21-1 and TRBJ2-7. TRBV21-1 is recorded as a pseudogene. The CDR3 has 15 amino acids. The CDR3 DNA is TGTGCCAGCAGCAAAGCGGCGAAACCCTATTACGAGCGGTACTTC. Its translation: CASSKAAKPYYERYF.

The genes are TRBV20-1 and TRBJ1-2, with D hard to call. Looked up from germline, CDR1 is DFQATT and CDR2 is SNEGSKA (reference sequence). V was pared by 6 bases and J by 0 bases, with 11 bases between. CDR3 length: 13 amino acids. CDR3 nucleotide sequence: TGCAGTGCCGTAACTGGGACTAACTATGGCTACACCTTC. Translation: CSAVTGTNYGYTF.

This chain connects TRBV4-3 to TRBJ2-7; possibly TRBD1 for D (6 bases). The CDR3 is 15 amino acids. CDR1 is LGHNA and CDR2 is YSLEER in the germline V gene. V lost 0 bases and J 4 bases, leaving 13 bases between the germline ends. CDR3 amino acids: CASSQDTRQEYEQYF. The CDR3 DNA is TGCGCCAGCAGCCAAGATACGAGACAGGAGTACGAGCAGTACTTC.

This clonotype was counted between two and nine times. J is TRBJ2-4 and V is TRBV7-6, with 8 bases lining up with TRBD1. The J call is uncertain, as TRBJ2-7 better fits the DNA end. This CDR3 region has 14 residues. In germline, CDR1 is SGHVS, CDR2 FNYEAQ. The CDR3, as DNA: TGTGCCAGCAGCCTCCCCGGGACAGGCGGCGAGCAGTACTTC. It yields the protein CASSLPGTGGEQYF.